This TCR beta chain is from a study of cytomegalovirus exposure and HLA in healthy donors. In the PCR, 60 Vbeta and 13 Jbeta primers were used. Sequencing used immunoSEQ multiplex PCR; TCRdb keeps in-frame clones, though not all of them. The table includes over 75,000 clones, 64% detected once. The sample consisted of PBMCs. This receptor was taken from a human donor in good health.

The CDR3 region has the DNA TGTGCCAGTAGTTCATTACCGGAACAGGGTGCCTACGAGCAGTACTTC. Its protein is CASSSLPEQGAYEQYF. The chain carries TRBV19 and TRBJ2-7; TRBD1 is a possible D gene (6 bases). The CDR3 length is 16 residues. The V end was cut by 5 bases, the J end by 2 bases, with 19 bases between. CDR1 and CDR2 from the germline V gene are LNHDA and SQIVND (reference sequence).